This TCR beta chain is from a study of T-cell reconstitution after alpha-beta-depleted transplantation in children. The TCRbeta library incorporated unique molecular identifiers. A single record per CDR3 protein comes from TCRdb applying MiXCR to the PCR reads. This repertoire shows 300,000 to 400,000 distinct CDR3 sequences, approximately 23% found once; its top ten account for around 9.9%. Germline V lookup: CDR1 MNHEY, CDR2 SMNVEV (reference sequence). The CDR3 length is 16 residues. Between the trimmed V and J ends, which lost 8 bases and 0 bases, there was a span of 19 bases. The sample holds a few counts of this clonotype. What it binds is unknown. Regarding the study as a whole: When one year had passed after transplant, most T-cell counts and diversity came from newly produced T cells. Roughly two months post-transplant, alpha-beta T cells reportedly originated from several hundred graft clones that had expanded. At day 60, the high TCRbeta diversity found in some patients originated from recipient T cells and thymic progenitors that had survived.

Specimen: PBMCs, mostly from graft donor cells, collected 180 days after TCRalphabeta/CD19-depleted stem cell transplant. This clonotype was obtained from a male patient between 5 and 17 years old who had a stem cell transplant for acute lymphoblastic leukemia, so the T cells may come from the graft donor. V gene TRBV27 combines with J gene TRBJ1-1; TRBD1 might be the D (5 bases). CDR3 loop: CASYHWEGPVNTEAFF. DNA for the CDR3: TGTGCCAGCTATCACTGGGAGGGGCCCGTGAACACTGAAGCTTTCTTT.